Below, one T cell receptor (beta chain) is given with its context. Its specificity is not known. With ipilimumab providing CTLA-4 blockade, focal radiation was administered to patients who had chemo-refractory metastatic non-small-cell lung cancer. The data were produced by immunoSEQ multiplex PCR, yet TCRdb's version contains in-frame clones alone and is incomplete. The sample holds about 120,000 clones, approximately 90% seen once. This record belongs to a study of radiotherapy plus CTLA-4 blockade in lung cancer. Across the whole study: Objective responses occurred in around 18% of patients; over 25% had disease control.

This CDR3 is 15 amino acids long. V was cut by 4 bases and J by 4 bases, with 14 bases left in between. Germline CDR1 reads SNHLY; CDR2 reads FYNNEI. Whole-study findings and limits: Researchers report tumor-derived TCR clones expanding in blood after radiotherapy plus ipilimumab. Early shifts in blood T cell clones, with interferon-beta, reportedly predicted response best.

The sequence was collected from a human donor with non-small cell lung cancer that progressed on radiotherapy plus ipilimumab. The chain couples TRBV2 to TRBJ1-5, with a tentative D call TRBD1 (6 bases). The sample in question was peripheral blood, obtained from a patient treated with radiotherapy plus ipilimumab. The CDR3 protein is CASSGQGLVNQPQHF. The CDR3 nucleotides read TGTGCCAGCAGTGGTCAGGGGCTTGTTAATCAGCCCCAGCATTTT. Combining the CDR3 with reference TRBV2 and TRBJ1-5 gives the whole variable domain EPEVTQTPSHQVTQMGQEVILRCVPISNHLYFYWYRQILGQKVEFLVSFYNNEISEKSEIFDDQFSVERPDGSNFTLKIRSTKLEDSAMYFCASSGQGLVNQPQHFGDGTRLSIL.